A single sample gave rise to the 28 T cell receptor beta chains below, sequenced in a study of blood T cell repertoires in COVID-19. Here immunoSEQ multiplex PCR was the method, and the copy in TCRdb shows in-frame clones only, minus some. The table shows 200,000 to 250,000 clones, with 65% to 90% occurring only once. Sequenced material: peripheral blood. Receptors were obtained from a woman in her 70s with COVID-19, enrolled during active disease.

V gene TRBV9 combines with J gene TRBJ1-6, with D unresolved. The germline V and J ends were trimmed by 4 bases and 0 bases, with 14 bases remaining between them. Germline CDR1 SGDLS, CDR2 YYNGEE. The length of the CDR3 is 17 residues. The CDR3 sequence: CASSPRESSSYNSPLHF. DNA of the CDR3: TGTGCCAGCAGCCCCCGGGAGTCGAGCTCCTATAATTCACCCCTCCACTTT.

CDR3 DNA sequence: TGTGCCAGCAGTGAAGGAGATGCTGGAAACACCATATATTTT. This gives the protein CASSEGDAGNTIYF. This chain joins TRBV2 and TRBJ1-3; the D is unclear. Trimming cost V 1 base and J 2 bases, with 6 bases left between them. From germline, CDR1 is SNHLY and CDR2 FYNNEI. The CDR3 is 14 amino acids.

The chain employs TRBV27 and TRBJ2-1; a weak D match, TRBD2 (6 bases). From germline, CDR1 is MNHEY and CDR2 SMNVEV (reference sequence). The V end was cut by 7 bases, the J end by 0 bases, with 10 bases between. There are 14 residues in the CDR3. The CDR3 loop reads CASTSGRSYNEQFF. CDR3 DNA: TGTGCCAGCACGAGCGGGCGCTCCTACAATGAGCAGTTCTTC.

This chain joins TRBV30 and TRBJ1-1; D is perhaps TRBD1 (5 bases). The CDR3 runs 12 residues. Germline loops: CDR1 GTSNPN, CDR2 SVGIG (reference sequence). Trimming removed 8 bases from V and 8 bases from J, with 18 bases in between. CDR3: CAGSTGGAEAFF. CDR3 DNA sequence: TGTGCCGGATCGACGGGGGGAGCCGAAGCTTTCTTT.

This chain uses TRBV9 with TRBJ2-5; possibly TRBD2 for D (6 bases). Germline assignment: CDR1 SGDLS and CDR2 YYNGEE. The V and J ends lost 4 bases and 5 bases respectively, with 21 bases between them. The CDR3 spans 16 residues. Written as DNA, the CDR3 is TGTGCCAGCAGCCCTCGGTTGGCGGGGCGGGTGGAGACCCAGTACTTC. Translating gives CASSPRLAGRVETQYF.

The chain couples TRBV11-2 to TRBJ2-5; 7 positions agree with TRBD1. CDR3 length: 17 residues. V lost 3 bases, J lost 1 base, and 11 bases stayed unmatched. Germline values: CDR1 SGHAT, CDR2 FQNNGV. CDR3 sequence (DNA): TGTGCCAGCAGCTTCCGGGCGGTTGACAGGGCCCAAGAGACCCAGTACTTC. Translation: CASSFRAVDRAQETQYF.

The gene calls are TRBV9 and TRBJ1-2; 9 bases are a match to TRBD1. Germline CDR1 SGDLS, CDR2 YYNGEE. This CDR3 spans 15 amino acids. The J segment lost 2 bases and the V segment lost 5 bases, leaving 7 bases of the junction unmatched. The CDR3 protein is CASRGTGQGNYGYTF. CDR3 in DNA: TGTGCCAGCAGGGGTACGGGACAGGGAAACTATGGCTACACCTTC.

V and J are TRBV7-9 and TRBJ2-1; 14 bases are shared with TRBD2. CDR3 length: 18 amino acids. After removal of 0 bases from V and 6 bases from J, the junction contained 7 bases not matched to a gene. Germline V gives CDR1 SEHNR, CDR2 FQNEAQ (reference sequence). Here the CDR3 DNA reads TGTGCCAGCAGCTTAGCTCCTATCGGGACTAGCGGGAGCAATGAGCAGTTCTTC. Translation gives CASSLAPIGTSGSNEQFF.

V gene TRBV19 combines with J gene TRBJ1-2; 9 bases align to TRBD1. This CDR3 region has 13 residues. J was trimmed by 6 bases and V by 5 bases; bases with no gene match: 4. Germline V CDR1 and CDR2: LNHDA, SQIVND (reference sequence). CDR3 sequence reads: CASSLRDRDGYTF. The CDR3 nucleotides read TGTGCCAGTAGTCTCCGGGACAGGGATGGCTACACCTTC.

The chain combines TRBV5-1 with TRBJ1-4, with TRBD1 matching 7 bases. Per the germline V gene, CDR1 is SGHRS and CDR2 is YFSETQ. The CDR3 covers 14 residues. V shed 3 bases and J 8 bases; nucleotides not matched to a gene: 7. This CDR3 is CASSSSGGGEKLFF. The CDR3, as DNA: TGCGCCAGCAGCTCCTCAGGGGGAGGAGAAAAACTGTTTTTT.

A single count supports this clone. This chain links TRBV3-1 (or the pseudogene TRBV3-2) with TRBJ2-7, with D possibly matching TRBD1 (5 bases). This CDR3 spans 15 amino acids. Trimming took 0 bases from V and 1 from J, leaving 10 bases between them. The germline gives CDR1 LGHDT, CDR2 YNNKEL (reference sequence). The CDR3 DNA sequence: TGTGCCAGCAGCCAAGAGGGCAGGGTATCCTACGAGCAGTACTTC. Its protein product is CASSQEGRVSYEQYF.

The chain uses TRBV6-5 and TRBJ1-6; 11 bases line up with TRBD1. The junction had 1 base not matched to a gene; V was cut back by 1 base and J by 8 bases. The CDR3 runs 15 residues. The germline V gene has CDR1 MNHEY and CDR2 SVGAGI. The chain's CDR3 is CASSYLGQGDSPLHF. CDR3 bases: TGTGCCAGCAGTTACTTGGGACAGGGGGATTCACCCCTCCACTTT.

This clone was counted a few times. This chain joins TRBV3-1 (or the pseudogene TRBV3-2) and TRBJ1-2; D is undetermined. V was trimmed by 0 bases and J by 7 bases, leaving 15 bases between them. The CDR3 runs to 15 residues. The germline V gene has CDR1 LGHDT and CDR2 YNNKEL (reference sequence). The CDR3 nucleotides read TGTGCCAGCAGCCAAGATACAGCTACTGGTGGTGGCTACACCTTC. Protein product: CASSQDTATGGGYTF.

The genes are TRBV7-8 and TRBJ2-3; 13 bases are a match to TRBD2. The ends lost 5 bases at V and 5 bases at J; junction bases unmatched: 7. This CDR3 has 16 residues. Germline V gene lookup returns CDR1 SGHVS and CDR2 FQNEAQ. CDR3 sequence reads: CASSRRTSGSGDTQYF. CDR3 in DNA: TGTGCCAGCAGCCGGCGGACTAGCGGGAGCGGAGATACGCAGTATTTT.

The rearrangement links TRBV19 to TRBJ2-1, with TRBD1 as a possible D gene (7 bases). This CDR3 is 13 amino acids long. Germline V CDR1 and CDR2: LNHDA, SQIVND (reference sequence). V dropped 5 bases and J dropped 9 bases, with 14 bases sitting between them. This chain's CDR3 is CASSPQGGLEQFF. CDR3 in DNA: TGTGCCAGTAGTCCCCAGGGGGGACTTGAGCAGTTCTTC.

The chain uses TRBV29-1 and TRBJ1-2; D not resolved. Germline CDR1 and CDR2: SQVTM and ANQGSEA. The CDR3 consists of 12 residues. V gave up 0 bases and J gave up 7 bases, with 9 bases separating them. The CDR3 region has the DNA TGCAGCGTTGAAGAGAGCGTCCGTGGCTACACCTTC. The encoded protein is CSVEESVRGYTF.

This clone came up once. The V call is TRBV6-2 or TRBV6-3, the J call TRBJ1-1; 8 positions agree with TRBD1. Per the germline V gene, CDR1 is MNHEY and CDR2 is SVGEGT. CDR3 length: 16 residues. J was trimmed by 1 base and V by 6 bases; bases with no gene match: 10. The CDR3: CASSLGLGTGNTEAFF. CDR3 nucleotides: TGTGCCAGCAGCCTAGGATTGGGGACAGGGAACACTGAAGCTTTCTTT.

The table lists this clone with a count of one. The chain links TRBV10-1 to TRBJ1-5; 9 bases match TRBD1. Losses at the gene ends were 6 bases for V and 6 bases for J; bases not matched to a gene: 15. CDR1 and CDR2 from the germline V gene are WNHNN and SYGVQD (reference sequence). There are 17 residues in the CDR3. CDR3 sequence reads: CASREPRHTGGSQPQHF. The CDR3 coding sequence is TGCGCCAGCAGGGAACCACGACACACAGGGGGCAGTCAGCCCCAGCATTTT.

This clone has just one count. This chain joins TRBV9 and TRBJ1-1; D is uncertain. V was pared by 0 bases and J by 0 bases, with 9 bases between. There are 15 residues in the CDR3. Germline lookup yields CDR1 SGDLS and CDR2 YYNGEE. The CDR3 is CASSVVGDLNTEAFF. CDR3 nucleotides: TGTGCCAGCAGCGTAGTCGGGGATCTGAACACTGAAGCTTTCTTT.

This clone was counted a few times. The chain combines TRBV19 with TRBJ1-1, with 7 bases fitting TRBD1. Trimming took 4 bases from V and 0 from J; bases not matched to a gene: 2. This CDR3 has 14 residues. Germline V gene lookup returns CDR1 LNHDA and CDR2 SQIVND (reference sequence). The CDR3 reads CASSRGQMNTEAFF. The DNA for the CDR3 is TGTGCCAGTAGTAGGGGACAGATGAACACTGAAGCTTTCTTT.

The rearrangement joins TRBV5-1 to TRBJ2-1; the match to TRBD2 covers 9 bases. Germline V gene lookup returns CDR1 SGHRS and CDR2 YFSETQ. The CDR3 runs 15 residues. The J segment lost 8 bases and the V segment lost 4 bases, leaving 10 bases of the junction unmatched. CDR3 nucleotide sequence: TGCGCCAGCAGCCCCCAAGGGACTAGCCTTCATGAGCAGTTCTTC. Translating gives CASSPQGTSLHEQFF. Based on the CDR3 plus reference TRBV5-1 and TRBJ2-1, the full variable domain is KAGVTQTPRYLIKTRGQQVTLSCSPISGHRSVSWYQQTPGQGLQFLFEYFSETQRNKGNFPGRFSGRQFSNSRSEMNVSTLELGDSALYLCASSPQGTSLHEQFFGPGTRLTVL.

The J gene is TRBJ2-4, the V gene TRBV2, with 12 bases fitting TRBD1. Germline V lookup: CDR1 SNHLY, CDR2 FYNNEI. The J segment lost 2 bases and the V segment lost 6 bases, leaving 5 bases of the junction unmatched. The CDR3 has 16 residues. Written as DNA, the CDR3 is TGTGCCAGCAGGGGGACAGGGGGCTTGTCCAAAAACATTCAGTACTTC. It translates to CASRGTGGLSKNIQYF. Filled out from reference TRBV2 and TRBJ2-4, the complete variable domain reads EPEVTQTPSHQVTQMGQEVILRCVPISNHLYFYWYRQILGQKVEFLVSFYNNEISEKSEIFDDQFSVERPDGSNFTLKIRSTKLEDSAMYFCASRGTGGLSKNIQYFGAGTRLSVL.

This clone occurred a few times. This rearrangement joins TRBV24-1 to TRBJ2-7; the D gene is possibly TRBD2 (6 bases). CDR3 length: 16 residues. Germline loops: CDR1 KGHDR, CDR2 SFDVKD. V lost 2 bases, J lost 0 bases, and 13 bases lay in between. The CDR3 sequence: CATSDSSSGYSYEQYF. The CDR3 nucleotides are TGTGCCACCAGTGATTCGAGTAGCGGTTACTCCTACGAGCAGTACTTC.

For the CDR3, the DNA is TGTGCCAGTAGTCAGCGTCCTCAGAACACCGGGGAGCTGTTTTTT. Its protein product is CASSQRPQNTGELFF. This chain uses TRBV19 with TRBJ2-2, with unresolved D. Germline V gives CDR1 LNHDA, CDR2 SQIVND (reference sequence). Trimming removed 5 bases from V and 1 base from J, with 11 bases in between. The CDR3 spans 15 residues.

This clone was observed a few times. The V call is TRBV9, the J call TRBJ1-2; 9 nucleotides align to TRBD1. There are 15 residues in the CDR3. Per germline, CDR1 SGDLS and CDR2 YYNGEE. The J segment lost 3 bases and the V segment lost 0 bases, leaving 3 bases of the junction unmatched. CDR3 sequence: CASSVADRGYYGYTF. The DNA of the CDR3 is TGTGCCAGCAGCGTAGCGGACAGGGGATACTATGGCTACACCTTC.

J is TRBJ1-1 and V is TRBV7-9; 7 bases map to TRBD1. There are 15 residues in the CDR3. Germline CDR1 and CDR2: SEHNR and FQNEAQ (reference sequence). V lost 4 bases and J lost 0; bases outside the gene matches: 5. The CDR3 DNA follows: TGTGCCAGCAGCTACGGGACAGACATGAACACTGAAGCTTTCTTT. Amino acid sequence: CASSYGTDMNTEAFF.

This sequence joins TRBV19 and TRBJ2-2, with D possibly being TRBD2 (5 bases). Trimming pared 4 bases from V and 3 bases from J, leaving 9 bases between. Looked up from germline, CDR1 is LNHDA and CDR2 is SQIVND (reference sequence). CDR3 length: 14 residues. CDR3 amino acids: CASSRGDDTGELFF. The CDR3 DNA reads as TGTGCCAGTAGTAGGGGAGATGACACCGGGGAGCTGTTTTTT.

This chain connects TRBV11-1 to TRBJ2-6; no definite D call. The V gene's germline CDR1 is SGHAT and CDR2 FQDESV (reference sequence). The CDR3 extends over 16 amino acids. The V gene lost 1 base and the J gene lost 1 base, with 8 bases spanning the gap. CDR3 in DNA: TGTGCCAGCAGCTTAGAATTGCGTTCTGGGGCCAACGTCCTGACTTTC. Translating it yields CASSLELRSGANVLTF.